One and the same sample provided the 15 T cell receptor beta chains below, sequenced in a study of cytomegalovirus exposure and HLA in healthy donors. PCR was performed using 60 Vbeta and 13 Jbeta primers. The method was immunoSEQ multiplex PCR; TCRdb's version includes in-frame clones alone and lacks a portion of them. The sample contains around 120,000 clones, 65% to 90% of which appear only once. Material for sequencing was PBMCs. The receptor set was obtained from a girl aged 2 to 10 in good health and CMV-seronegative.

The chain joins TRBV10-2 to TRBJ1-5; D not resolved. The germline CDR1 and CDR2 sequences are WSHSY and SAAADI. V lost 6 bases to trimming and J lost 4 bases, with 16 bases between them. This CDR3 is built from 15 residues. CDR3 residues: CASSLGVQVNQPQHF. The CDR3 bases are TGCGCCAGCAGCCTGGGAGTTCAGGTTAATCAGCCCCAGCATTTT.

This chain connects TRBV15 to TRBJ2-7, with D perhaps matching TRBD1 (6 bases). Germline CDR1 LNHNV, CDR2 YYDKDF (reference sequence). The V gene lost 5 bases and the J gene lost 6 bases, with 17 bases spanning the gap. CDR3 length equals 14 residues. CDR3 sequence: CATSETGNLGEQYF. CDR3 coding DNA: TGTGCCACCAGCGAAACAGGGAACTTGGGCGAGCAGTACTTC.

V usage is TRBV27 and J usage is TRBJ2-1; TRBD1 might be the D (5 bases). The V gene's germline CDR1 is MNHEY and CDR2 SMNVEV (reference sequence). V shed 7 bases and J shed 9 bases, with 19 bases lying between them. The CDR3 contains 14 residues. CDR3 residues: CASTTQGARSEQFF. DNA of the CDR3: TGTGCCAGCACCACCCAGGGTGCCAGGAGTGAGCAGTTCTTC.

To note about this clone: Mismatch with germline at one junction end may stem from a read error. The CDR3 is CASSDGTSGDLNTGELSF. The CDR3 region has the DNA TGTGCCAGCAGTGATGGGACTAGCGGGGACCTGAACACCGGGGAGCTGTCTTTT. The chain is built from TRBV6-1 and TRBJ2-2; 13 nucleotides align to TRBD2. The CDR3 covers 18 residues. Germline V gene sequence: CDR1 MNHNS, CDR2 SASEGT.

The chain carries TRBV21-1 and TRBJ1-2; no DNA check was done on the table's D call, TRBD1. TRBV21-1 is designated a pseudogene. This CDR3 spans 15 amino acids. CDR3 in DNA: TGTGCCAGCAGCTCCCGGACAGGAGACGTTTATGGCTACACCTTC. It yields the protein CASSSRTGDVYGYTF.

Details on this clone: An end of the junction differs from the germline gene, which may be a read error. The V gene is TRBV7-7, the J gene TRBJ2-1; TRBD1 aligns across 10 bases. Germline loops: CDR1 SSHAT, CDR2 FNYEAQ (reference sequence). The CDR3 is 15 amino acids. CDR3 coding DNA: TGTGCTAGCAGCTCCGGGACAGGGGCCTACAATGAGCAGTTCTTC. Its protein product is CASSSGTGAYNEQFF.

This rearrangement joins TRBV7-2 to TRBJ2-2, with D tentatively TRBD2 (5 bases). This CDR3 comprises 13 residues. CDR1 is SGHTA and CDR2 is FQGNSA in the germline V gene. V lost 6 bases and J lost 4, with 9 bases in between. The CDR3 region has the DNA TGTGCCAGCAGGAAAGCGGCCACCGGGGAGCTGTTTTTT. Protein product: CASRKAATGELFF. The full variable domain, completed using reference TRBV7-2 and TRBJ2-2, is GAGVSQSPSNKVTEKGKDVELRCDPISGHTALYWYRQSLGQGLEFLIYFQGNSAPDKSGLPSDRFSAERTGGSVSTLTIQRTQQEDSAVYLCASRKAATGELFFGEGSRLTVL.

The chain carries TRBV6-5 and TRBJ2-7; the match to TRBD2 covers 8 bases. The germline V gene has CDR1 MNHEY and CDR2 SVGAGI. The V segment lost 2 bases and the J segment 5 bases; nucleotides outside the gene matches: 8. This CDR3 comprises 15 residues. CDR3 nucleotides: TGTGCCAGCAGTTACGGGGGGACTAGATCAAACGAGCAGTACTTC. Encoded protein: CASSYGGTRSNEQYF.

CDR3 sequence: CASSTGQGEGTQYF. The CDR3 bases are TGTGCCAGCAGTACAGGACAGGGTGAGGGTACGCAGTATTTT. This chain joins TRBV6-4 and TRBJ2-3; 8 bases match TRBD1. The germline CDR1 and CDR2 sequences are MRHNA and SNTAGT. Germline trimming cut 5 bases from V and 8 bases from J; bases unmatched to any gene: 9. This CDR3 is 14 amino acids long.

The chain joins TRBV6-4 to TRBJ2-1, with 7 bases identical to TRBD2. V lost 3 bases to trimming and J lost 3 bases; unmatched junction nucleotides: 5. CDR1 is MRHNA, CDR2 SNTAGT, per germline. There are 15 residues in the CDR3. CDR3 coding DNA: TGTGCCAGCAGTGAGGAAGCGGGGAACTACAATGAGCAGTTCTTC. Translated, it gives CASSEEAGNYNEQFF.

The chain is built from TRBV10-3 and TRBJ2-5; 10 positions match TRBD2. Trimming cost V 2 bases and J 3 bases; bases outside gene matches: 15. CDR1 ENHRY and CDR2 SYGVKD come from the germline V gene. This CDR3 has 19 amino acids. The CDR3 nucleotides are TGTGCCATCAGTGAGCCCAGCGGGAGGGCCTCAGGCCCAAAAGAGACCCAGTACTTC. It is translated as CAISEPSGRASGPKETQYF.

The genes are TRBV12-5 and TRBJ2-5, with D perhaps TRBD2 (7 bases). V lost 6 bases, J lost 4 bases, and 18 bases lay in between. Germline CDR1 LGHNT, CDR2 FRNRAP. The CDR3 loop spans 15 amino acids. The CDR3 loop reads CASGTQTGGGETQYF. The CDR3 DNA follows: TGTGCTAGTGGGACCCAGACGGGGGGCGGAGAGACCCAGTACTTC. Filled out from reference TRBV12-5 and TRBJ2-5, the complete variable domain reads DARVTQTPRHKVTEMGQEVTMRCQPILGHNTVFWYRQTMMQGLELLAYFRNRAPLDDSGMPKDRFSAEMPDATLATLKIQPSEPRDSAVYFCASGTQTGGGETQYFGPGTRLLVL.

Here the CDR3 reads CASSLDSASYEQYF. The CDR3 DNA is TGTGCCAGCAGCTTGGACAGTGCCTCCTACGAGCAGTACTTC. The chain recombines TRBV7-2 with TRBJ2-7, with TRBD1 as a possible D gene (6 bases). V shed 3 bases and J shed 0 bases, with 9 bases lying between them. Germline CDR1 reads SGHTA; CDR2 reads FQGNSA. This CDR3 contains 14 residues.

V usage is TRBV28 and J usage is TRBJ1-4; the match to TRBD1 covers 8 bases. Germline CDR1 MDHEN, CDR2 SYDVKM. The V and J ends lost 6 bases and 0 bases, in that order; junction bases with no gene match: 3. CDR3 size: 15 residues. The CDR3 sequence: CASSAGGPTNEKLFF. CDR3 coding DNA: TGTGCCAGCAGCGCAGGGGGCCCAACTAATGAAAAACTGTTTTTT.

The rearrangement joins TRBV14 to TRBJ1-4; 7 positions match TRBD1. V lost 4 bases and J lost 3; bases outside the gene matches: 5. There are 15 residues in the CDR3. Germline V CDR1 and CDR2: SGHDN, FVKESK. CDR3 sequence (DNA): TGTGCCAGCAGCCGAAGGACAGGTCCTAATGAAAAACTGTTTTTT. Protein sequence: CASSRRTGPNEKLFF. The variable domain in full, with the rest retrieved from reference TRBV14 and TRBJ1-4, is EAGVTQFPSHSVIEKGQTVTLRCDPISGHDNLYWYRRVMGKEIKFLLHFVKESKQDESGMPNNRFLAERTGGTYSTLKVQPAELEDSGVYFCASSRRTGPNEKLFFGSGTQLSVL.